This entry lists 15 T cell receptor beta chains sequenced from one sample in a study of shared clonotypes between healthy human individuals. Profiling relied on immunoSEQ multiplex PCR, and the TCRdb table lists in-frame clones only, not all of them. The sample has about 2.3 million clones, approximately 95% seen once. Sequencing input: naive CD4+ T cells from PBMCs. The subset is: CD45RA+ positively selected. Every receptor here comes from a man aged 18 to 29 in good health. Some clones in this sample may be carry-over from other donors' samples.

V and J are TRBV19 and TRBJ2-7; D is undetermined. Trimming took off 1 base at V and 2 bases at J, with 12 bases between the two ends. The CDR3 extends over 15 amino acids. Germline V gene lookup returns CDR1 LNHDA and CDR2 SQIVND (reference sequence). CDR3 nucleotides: TGTGCCAGTAGTATAGGCTTGATCCCCCCCTACGAGCAGTACTTC. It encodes CASSIGLIPPYEQYF.

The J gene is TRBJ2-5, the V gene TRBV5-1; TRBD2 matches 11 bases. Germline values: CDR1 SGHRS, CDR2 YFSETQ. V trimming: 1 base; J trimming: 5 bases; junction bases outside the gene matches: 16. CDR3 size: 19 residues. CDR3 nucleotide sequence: TGCGCCAGCAGCTTGATGGTAGCGGGAGGGACACGGCAGGGGGAGACCCAGTACTTC. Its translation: CASSLMVAGGTRQGETQYF.

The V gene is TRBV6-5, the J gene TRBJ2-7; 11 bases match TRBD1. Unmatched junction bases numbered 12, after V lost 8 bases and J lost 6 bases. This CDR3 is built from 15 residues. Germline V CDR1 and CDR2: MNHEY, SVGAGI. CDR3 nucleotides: TGTGCCAGCGCCGTACCCGGGACAGGGGGTGGCGAGCAGTACTTC. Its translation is CASAVPGTGGGEQYF.

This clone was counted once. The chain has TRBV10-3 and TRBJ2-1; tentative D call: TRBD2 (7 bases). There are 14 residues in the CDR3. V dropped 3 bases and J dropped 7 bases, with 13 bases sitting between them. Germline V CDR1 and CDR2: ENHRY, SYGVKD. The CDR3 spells CAISDRGAQNEQFF. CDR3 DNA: TGTGCCATCAGTGATCGGGGGGCGCAGAATGAGCAGTTCTTC.

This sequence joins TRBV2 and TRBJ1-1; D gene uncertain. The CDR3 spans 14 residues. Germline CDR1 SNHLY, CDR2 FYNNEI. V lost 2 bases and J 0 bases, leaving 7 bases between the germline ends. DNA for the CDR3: TGTGCCAGCAGTGAAATGGGGATGAACACTGAAGCTTTCTTT. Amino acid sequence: CASSEMGMNTEAFF. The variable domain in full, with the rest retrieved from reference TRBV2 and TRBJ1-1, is EPEVTQTPSHQVTQMGQEVILRCVPISNHLYFYWYRQILGQKVEFLVSFYNNEISEKSEIFDDQFSVERPDGSNFTLKIRSTKLEDSAMYFCASSEMGMNTEAFFGQGTRLTVV.

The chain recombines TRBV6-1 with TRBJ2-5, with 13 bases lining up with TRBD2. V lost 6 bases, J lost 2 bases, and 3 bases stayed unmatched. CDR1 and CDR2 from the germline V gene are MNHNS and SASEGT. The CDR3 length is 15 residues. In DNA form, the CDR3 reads TGTGCCAGCAGCACGGGACTAGCGGGGCAAGAGACCCAGTACTTC. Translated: CASSTGLAGQETQYF.

The DNA for the CDR3 is TGTGCCAGCACAACTCGGGTACGCCCCGGGGAGCTGTTTTTT. Amino acids: CASTTRVRPGELFF. The V and J genes are TRBV27 and TRBJ2-2; D is undetermined. CDR1 is MNHEY, CDR2 SMNVEV, per germline (reference sequence). V was pared by 7 bases and J by 6 bases, with 15 bases between. The CDR3 runs to 14 residues.

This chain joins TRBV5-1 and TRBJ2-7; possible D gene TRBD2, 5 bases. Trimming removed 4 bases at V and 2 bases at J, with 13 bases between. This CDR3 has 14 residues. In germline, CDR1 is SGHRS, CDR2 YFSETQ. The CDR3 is CASSGSGITYEQYF. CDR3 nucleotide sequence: TGCGCCAGCAGCGGGAGCGGCATAACCTACGAGCAGTACTTC.

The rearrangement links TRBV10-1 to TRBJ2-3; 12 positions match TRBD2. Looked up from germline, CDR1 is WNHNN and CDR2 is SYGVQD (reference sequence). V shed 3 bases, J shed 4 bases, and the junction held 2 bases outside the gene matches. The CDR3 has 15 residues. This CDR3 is CASSDLAGGPDTQYF. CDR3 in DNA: TGCGCCAGCAGTGATCTAGCGGGAGGGCCAGATACGCAGTATTTT.

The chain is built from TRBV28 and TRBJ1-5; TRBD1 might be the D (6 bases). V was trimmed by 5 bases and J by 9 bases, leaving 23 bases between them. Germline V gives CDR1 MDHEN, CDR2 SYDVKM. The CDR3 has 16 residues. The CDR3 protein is CASSPPGGGQQGPQHF. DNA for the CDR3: TGTGCCAGCAGTCCACCGGGGGGGGGCCAGCAAGGGCCCCAGCATTTT.

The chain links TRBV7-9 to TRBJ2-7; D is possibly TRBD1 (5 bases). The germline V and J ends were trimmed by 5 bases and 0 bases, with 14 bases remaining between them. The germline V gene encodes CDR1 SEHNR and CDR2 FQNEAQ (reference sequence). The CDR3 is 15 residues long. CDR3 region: CASSPQPDSSYEQYF. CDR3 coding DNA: TGTGCCAGCAGCCCCCAGCCTGACAGCTCCTACGAGCAGTACTTC.

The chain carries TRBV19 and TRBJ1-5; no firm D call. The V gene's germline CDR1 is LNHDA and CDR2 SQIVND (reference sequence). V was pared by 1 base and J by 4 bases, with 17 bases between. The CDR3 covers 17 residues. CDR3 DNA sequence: TGTGCCAGTAGTATAGTGAGGTCTGGCCGAGCAAATCAGCCCCAGCATTTT. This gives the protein CASSIVRSGRANQPQHF.

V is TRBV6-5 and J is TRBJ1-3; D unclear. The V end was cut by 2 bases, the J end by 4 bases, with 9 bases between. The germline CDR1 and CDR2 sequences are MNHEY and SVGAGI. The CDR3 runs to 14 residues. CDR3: CASSYTRGGNTIYF. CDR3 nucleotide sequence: TGTGCCAGCAGTTACACCCGAGGGGGAAACACCATATATTTT.

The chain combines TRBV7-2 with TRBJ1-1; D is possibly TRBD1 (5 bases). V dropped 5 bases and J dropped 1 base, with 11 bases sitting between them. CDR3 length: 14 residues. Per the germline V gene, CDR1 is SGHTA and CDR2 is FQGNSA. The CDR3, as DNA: TGTGCCAGCAGCCTCAGGGTTGGGAACACTGAAGCTTTCTTT. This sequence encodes CASSLRVGNTEAFF.

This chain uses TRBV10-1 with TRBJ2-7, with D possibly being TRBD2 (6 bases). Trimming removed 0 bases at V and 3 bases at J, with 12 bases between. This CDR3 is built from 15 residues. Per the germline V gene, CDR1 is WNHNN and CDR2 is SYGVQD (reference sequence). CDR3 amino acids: CASSESLAGGYEQYF. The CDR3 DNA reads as TGCGCCAGCAGTGAGTCTTTGGCCGGGGGCTACGAGCAGTACTTC.